The rows below give T cell receptor beta chains drawn from one sample of a study of blood T cell repertoires in COVID-19. Produced via immunoSEQ multiplex PCR; TCRdb's table is partial and in-frame only. The sample holds fewer than 350,000 clones; less than 90% are singletons and the top ten take around 13%. The specimen was peripheral blood. These receptors were obtained from a woman in her 70s with COVID-19, enrolled during active disease. CDR3s include the opening cysteine and the closing phenylalanine or tryptophan.

CDR3,J,V,length
CASSPPGGFYEQYF,TRBJ2-7,TRBV6-2/TRBV6-3,14
CASSVGAGFNEKLFF,TRBJ1-4,TRBV9,15
CASSEDWEGQPQHF,TRBJ1-5,TRBV10-2,14
CASSFTETYYNEQFF,TRBJ2-1,TRBV5-6,15
CASSSNQGGEAFF,TRBJ1-1,TRBV6-2/TRBV6-3,13
CASSQGYRETQPQHF,TRBJ1-5,TRBV3-1/TRBV3-2,15
CASSLNLAGEQFF,TRBJ2-1,TRBV7-3,13
CAWRAGQNTGELFF,TRBJ2-2,TRBV30,14
CASSTGGWGGAFF,TRBJ1-1,TRBV5-4,13
CATGTSGGAGNEQFF,TRBJ2-1,TRBV24-1,15
CASSETGTDRGGYTF,TRBJ1-2,TRBV5-1,15
CASSLQANTGELFF,TRBJ2-2,TRBV19,14
CASMSGQGITDTQYF,TRBJ2-3,TRBV19,15
CASLRAEGYNEQFF,TRBJ2-1,TRBV30,14
CASSSHRDYYNEQFF,TRBJ2-1,TRBV21-1,15
CAWKWSGTGLNEQYF,TRBJ2-7,TRBV30,15
CASSLTTTYEQYF,TRBJ2-7,TRBV11-2,13
CASSLRELETQYF,TRBJ2-5,TRBV12-3/TRBV12-4,13
CASSQEWAVDTEAFF,TRBJ1-1,TRBV4-2,15
CSVDSGLTGQIEAFF,TRBJ1-1,TRBV29-1,15
CAISESLGGADTQYF,TRBJ2-3,TRBV10-3,15
CASSYGTVNYGYTF,TRBJ1-2,TRBV6-2/TRBV6-3,14
CASSLAAGPRDTQYF,TRBJ2-3,TRBV5-1,15
CASSSEWVGNEAFF,TRBJ1-1,TRBV5-1,14
CASSWLPRELDTEAFF,TRBJ1-1,TRBV5-1,16